The 7 T cell receptor beta chains listed next were all sequenced from one sample in a study of T cell responses to AZD1222 COVID-19 vaccine. Generated by immunoSEQ multiplex PCR, the TCRdb table keeps only in-frame clones and is missing some. Among 150,000 to 200,000 clones listed, approximately 91% were seen once. This sample comprised peripheral blood, obtained on day 0 of AZD1222 vaccination. The receptors derive from an adult in good health.

The rearrangement joins TRBV20-1 to TRBJ1-2, with D perhaps matching TRBD1 (6 bases). This CDR3 spans 14 amino acids. Per germline, CDR1 DFQATT and CDR2 SNEGSKA (reference sequence). V was pared by 3 bases and J by 4 bases, with 15 bases between. The CDR3, as DNA: TGCAGTGCTAGTCCGGGGGCGTCGGGCTATGGCTACACCTTC. It yields the protein CSASPGASGYGYTF.

The chain recombines TRBV5-6 with TRBJ1-4; 9 nucleotides align to TRBD1. The junction had 6 bases not matched to a gene; V was cut back by 5 bases and J by 13 bases. The germline V gene encodes CDR1 SGHDT and CDR2 YYEEEE. This CDR3 has 12 amino acids. The CDR3 is CASSSGTGRLFF. Written as DNA, the CDR3 is TGTGCCAGCAGTTCCGGGACAGGGAGACTGTTTTTT.

The chain carries TRBV2 and TRBJ1-4; D gene ambiguous. Per germline, CDR1 SNHLY and CDR2 FYNNEI. The ends were cut back, 4 bases at V and 8 bases at J, with 5 bases in the middle. The CDR3 has 11 residues. The CDR3 DNA reads as TGTGCCAGCAGTGCGGGAGAAAAACTGTTTTTT. Translation gives CASSAGEKLFF.

The rearrangement joins TRBV9 to TRBJ2-1; the D call may be TRBD1 or TRBD2 (6 bases each). The CDR3 length is 17 residues. Germline V CDR1 and CDR2: SGDLS, YYNGEE. V was trimmed by 0 bases and J by 3 bases, leaving 16 bases between them. CDR3 DNA sequence: TGTGCCAGCAGCGTAGCTACCGGGGGCCTCTACTACAATGAGCAGTTCTTC. Residues: CASSVATGGLYYNEQFF.

The rearrangement uses TRBV5-1 and TRBJ1-1; weak D call: TRBD1 (6 bases). The CDR3 runs 15 residues. V was shortened by 2 bases and J by 1 base, with 12 bases between the two germline ends. Germline CDR1 SGHRS, CDR2 YFSETQ. CDR3 protein: CASSFGGQSNTEAFF. The CDR3 DNA reads as TGCGCCAGCAGCTTTGGCGGACAGTCGAACACTGAAGCTTTCTTT.

The J gene is TRBJ2-3, the V gene TRBV5-1; TRBD2 agrees at 13 bases. With 1 base clipped from V and 1 base from J, the junction kept 9 bases outside the gene matches. This CDR3 spans 19 amino acids. CDR1 and CDR2 (germline): SGHRS, YFSETQ. The CDR3 spells CASSLRTSGSTFGTDTQYF. The CDR3 DNA sequence: TGCGCCAGCAGCTTGAGGACTAGCGGGAGTACATTTGGCACAGATACGCAGTATTTT. Drawing the rest from reference TRBV5-1 and TRBJ2-3, the complete variable domain is KAGVTQTPRYLIKTRGQQVTLSCSPISGHRSVSWYQQTPGQGLQFLFEYFSETQRNKGNFPGRFSGRQFSNSRSEMNVSTLELGDSALYLCASSLRTSGSTFGTDTQYFGPGTRLTVL.

This clone was picked up one time. CDR3 coding DNA: TGTGCCAGCAGTCAAACATCCGGGACTAGCGGGATGAATGAGCAGTTCTTC. This sequence encodes CASSQTSGTSGMNEQFF. This sequence joins TRBV28 and TRBJ2-1, with 13 bases matching TRBD2. This CDR3 spans 17 amino acids. J gave up 7 bases and V 5 bases, and 11 bases lay outside the gene matches. Per germline, CDR1 MDHEN and CDR2 SYDVKM.